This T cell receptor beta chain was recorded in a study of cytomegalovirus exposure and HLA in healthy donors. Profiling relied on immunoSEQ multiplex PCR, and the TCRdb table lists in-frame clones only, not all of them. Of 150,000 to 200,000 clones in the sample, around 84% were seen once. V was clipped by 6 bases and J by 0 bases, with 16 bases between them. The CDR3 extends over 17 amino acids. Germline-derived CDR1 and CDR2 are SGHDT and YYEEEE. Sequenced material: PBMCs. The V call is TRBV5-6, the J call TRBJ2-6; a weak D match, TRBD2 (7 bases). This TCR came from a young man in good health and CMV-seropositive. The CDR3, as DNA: TGTGCCAGCATTCCCGATCGGGGGGCCTCTGGGGCCAACGTCCTGACTTTC. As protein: CASIPDRGASGANVLTF.